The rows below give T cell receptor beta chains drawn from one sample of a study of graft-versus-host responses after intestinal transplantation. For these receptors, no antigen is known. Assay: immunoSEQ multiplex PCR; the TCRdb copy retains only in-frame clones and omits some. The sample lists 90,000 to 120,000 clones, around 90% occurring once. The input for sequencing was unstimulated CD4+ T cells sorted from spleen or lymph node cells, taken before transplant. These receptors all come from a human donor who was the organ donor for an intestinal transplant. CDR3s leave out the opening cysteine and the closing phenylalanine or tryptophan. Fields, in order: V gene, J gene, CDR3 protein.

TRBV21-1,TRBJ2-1,ASSTRPNTYNEQF
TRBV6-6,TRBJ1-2,ASSYSGTGAYGYT
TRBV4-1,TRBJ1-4,ASSQEGAGGVEKLF
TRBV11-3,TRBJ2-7,ASSLTVPEQY
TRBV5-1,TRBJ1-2,ASSLNLVGQGGYGYT
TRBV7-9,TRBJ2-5,ASSLAGRETQY
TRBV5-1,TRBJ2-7,ASSTAGGGYEQY
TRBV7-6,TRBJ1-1,ASSLKSSNTEAF
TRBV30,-,AWNQEGRPYEQY
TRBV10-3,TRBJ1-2,AISPEPGPYGYT
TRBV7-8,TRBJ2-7,ASSVIPTSGGYEQY
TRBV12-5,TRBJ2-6,ASGLTLRPGGANVLT
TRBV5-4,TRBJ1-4,ASSYGSGVEKLF
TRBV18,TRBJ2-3,ASSPPVTSGPLGTQY
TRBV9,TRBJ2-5,ASSVDVGETQY
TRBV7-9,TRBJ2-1,ASSAGTSGSSSYNEQF
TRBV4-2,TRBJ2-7,ASSQVPGTRYEQY
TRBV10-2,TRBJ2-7,ASSERDRRLAYEQY
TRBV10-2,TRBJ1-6,ASTPGQGYSPLH
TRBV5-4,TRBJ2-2,ASRDERGAPGELF
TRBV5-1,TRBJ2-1,ASSYSSGRFSEQF
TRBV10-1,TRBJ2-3,ASSEGGTDTQY
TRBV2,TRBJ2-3,ASSGTSGTQY
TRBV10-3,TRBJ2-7,AIRPGTSGTYEQY